The 17 T cell receptor beta chains presented below share a single source sample, sequenced in a study of control samples from healthy donors and cancer patients. The repertoire was sequenced with immunoSEQ multiplex PCR; TCRdb's copy has only in-frame clones and lacks some. The repertoire holds 150,000 or so clones, about 90% seen once, with approximately 2% in the top ten. Sample: blood. The origin of the receptors is a woman between 50 and 59 years old in good health.

The chain joins TRBV14 to TRBJ1-2; D might be TRBD1 (5 bases). The CDR3 consists of 15 residues. V lost 0 bases and J 5 bases, leaving 13 bases between the germline ends. Germline V lookup: CDR1 SGHDN, CDR2 FVKESK. CDR3 amino acids: CASSQDGGGIYGYTF. The CDR3 DNA is TGTGCCAGCAGCCAAGACGGTGGGGGGATATATGGCTACACCTTC.

CDR3: CASSGGSSGNTIYF. The CDR3 coding sequence is TGCGCCAGCAGTGGCGGGAGCTCTGGAAACACCATATATTTT. The genes are TRBV10-1 and TRBJ1-3; D is uncertain. The CDR3 sequence is 14 residues long. With 4 bases removed from V and 0 bases from J, the gap between germline ends came to 7 bases. Germline CDR1 WNHNN, CDR2 SYGVQD (reference sequence).

The chain links TRBV27 to TRBJ2-7, with TRBD1 matching over 12 bases. V was clipped by 6 bases and J by 5 bases; unmatched bases: 11. Germline V gene data show CDR1 as MNHEY and CDR2 as SMNVEV (reference sequence). CDR3 length: 16 residues. The CDR3 reads CASRRTPGQGADEQYF. The CDR3 coding sequence is TGTGCCAGCAGGCGCACCCCGGGACAGGGGGCAGACGAGCAGTACTTC.

The chain links TRBV6-5 to TRBJ1-2, with TRBD1 identical over 10 bases. The J segment lost 8 bases and the V segment lost 6 bases, leaving 9 bases of the junction unmatched. The germline gives CDR1 MNHEY, CDR2 SVGAGI. This CDR3 comprises 14 residues. CDR3 sequence: CASRRDRGLKGYTF. CDR3 DNA sequence: TGTGCCAGCAGACGGGACAGGGGCCTTAAGGGCTACACCTTC.

The DNA of the CDR3 is TGTGCCAGCAGCATGGACAGGGGGGAATATGAGCAGTACTTC. Protein product: CASSMDRGEYEQYF. The V gene is TRBV5-4, the J gene TRBJ2-7; the match to TRBD1 covers 10 bases. After removal of 4 bases from V and 7 bases from J, the junction contained 8 bases not matched to a gene. Germline V gene sequence: CDR1 SGHNT, CDR2 YYREEE (reference sequence). The CDR3 contains 14 residues.

This clone occurred once. The V gene is TRBV11-2, the J gene TRBJ2-7, with TRBD1 identical over 10 bases. Germline-derived CDR1 and CDR2 are SGHAT and FQNNGV. The CDR3 is 15 residues long. V trimming: 6 bases; J trimming: 2 bases; junction bases outside the gene matches: 7. DNA of the CDR3: TGTGCCAGCAGGCGACCGGGACAGGGGACCTACGAGCAGTACTTC. It yields the protein CASRRPGQGTYEQYF.

The chain uses TRBV7-6 and TRBJ2-2; possibly TRBD1 for D (6 bases). Germline V gene data show CDR1 as SGHVS and CDR2 as FNYEAQ. V was cut by 5 bases and J by 2 bases, with 12 bases left in between. The CDR3 is 15 residues long. In DNA form, the CDR3 reads TGTGCCAGCAGCGGCGGCAGGGGCAACACCGGGGAGCTGTTTTTT. Protein sequence: CASSGGRGNTGELFF.

V gene TRBV4-1 combines with J gene TRBJ2-7; D gene uncertain. V was pared by 1 base and J by 0 bases, with 7 bases between. This CDR3 region has 14 residues. Germline V gene lookup returns CDR1 MGHRA and CDR2 YSYEKL. CDR3: CASSQGDFSYEQYF. The CDR3 DNA reads TGCGCCAGCAGCCAAGGGGATTTCTCCTACGAGCAGTACTTC.

The J gene is TRBJ2-3, the V gene TRBV5-4, with TRBD2 as a possible D gene (6 bases). The CDR3 is made up of 16 amino acids. Trimming took 3 bases from V and 8 from J, leaving 22 bases between them. CDR1 is SGHNT, CDR2 YYREEE, per germline (reference sequence). The CDR3 DNA reads as TGTGCCAGCAGCTCCCACGGGGGACCCCAAGCTGGTACGCAGTATTTT. Its protein is CASSSHGGPQAGTQYF.

The gene calls are TRBV6-4 and TRBJ2-7; tentatively, D is TRBD1 (5 bases). V lost 6 bases to trimming and J lost 2 bases, with 17 bases between them. From germline, CDR1 is MRHNA and CDR2 SNTAGT. The CDR3 length is 15 residues. CDR3 in amino acids: CASSLPDSYPYEQYF. The CDR3 region has the DNA TGTGCCAGCAGCCTCCCAGACAGTTACCCCTACGAGCAGTACTTC.

This clone was recorded once. The chain has TRBV3-1 (or the pseudogene TRBV3-2) and TRBJ2-1, with 8 nucleotides matching TRBD2. Germline CDR1 LGHDT, CDR2 YNNKEL (reference sequence). The trim removed 0 bases at V and 8 bases at J, leaving 15 bases unmatched. This CDR3 comprises 18 residues. CDR3 coding DNA: TGTGCCAGCAGCCAAGATCTGGGCGGGGGGCCCGCTGGGGATGAGCAGTTCTTC. It specifies CASSQDLGGGPAGDEQFF.

This chain uses TRBV6-5 with TRBJ1-2, with D hard to call. V was pared by 8 bases and J by 2 bases, with 9 bases between. The germline V gene encodes CDR1 MNHEY and CDR2 SVGAGI. The CDR3 loop spans 12 amino acids. CDR3 sequence (DNA): TGTGCCAGCGGTATGGGCAACTATGGCTACACCTTC. As protein: CASGMGNYGYTF.

This chain joins TRBV10-3 and TRBJ2-5, with a weak D call TRBD2 (5 bases). The CDR3 runs 13 residues. Germline assignment: CDR1 ENHRY and CDR2 SYGVKD. Trimming stripped 8 bases from V and 2 bases from J, with 12 bases between. In nucleotides, the CDR3 is TGTGCCATCGCCCGGGGTCTTCAAGAGACCCAGTACTTC. This codes for CAIARGLQETQYF.

This sequence joins TRBV12-3 or TRBV12-4 and TRBJ1-2; TRBD1 might be the D (5 bases). The CDR3 sequence is 10 residues long. Trimming removed 8 bases at V and 8 bases at J, with 9 bases between. The CDR3 DNA reads TGTGCCAGCGGGACCCGGGGCTACACCTTC. This sequence encodes CASGTRGYTF.

About this clone itself: The junction differs from germline at one of its ends, possibly a read error. This sample includes further DNA sequences coding for the same CDR3. The chain carries TRBV18 and TRBJ1-6; 10 bases agree with TRBD1. This CDR3 contains 15 residues. Germline V lookup: CDR1 KGHSH, CDR2 LQKENI. Written as DNA, the CDR3 is TGCGCCAGCTCACCAGGGACAGGGGTTATTTCACCCCTCCACTTT. Residues: CASSPGTGVISPLHF.

V gene TRBV29-1 combines with J gene TRBJ1-4; TRBD1 matches 10 bases. V lost 6 bases and J lost 6; bases outside the gene matches: 4. CDR1 is SQVTM and CDR2 is ANQGSEA in the germline V gene. This CDR3 is built from 13 residues. The CDR3 protein is CSVRQGADEKLFF. In nucleotides, the CDR3 is TGCAGCGTCCGACAGGGGGCGGATGAAAAACTGTTTTTT.

The chain combines TRBV2 with TRBJ2-3, with D possibly being TRBD2 (7 bases). Trimming removed 8 bases from V and 6 bases from J, with 15 bases in between. Per germline, CDR1 SNHLY and CDR2 FYNNEI. The CDR3 is 13 amino acids. The CDR3 sequence is CASLGGDQDTQYF. The CDR3 nucleotides are TGTGCCAGCTTAGGGGGGGATCAGGATACGCAGTATTTT. The complete variable domain, with remaining parts taken from reference TRBV2 and TRBJ2-3, reads EPEVTQTPSHQVTQMGQEVILRCVPISNHLYFYWYRQILGQKVEFLVSFYNNEISEKSEIFDDQFSVERPDGSNFTLKIRSTKLEDSAMYFCASLGGDQDTQYFGPGTRLTVL.